A single sample gave rise to the 22 T cell receptor beta chains below, sequenced in a study of molecular identifiers for immune sequencing clone quantification. TCRdb fed the PCR reads into MiXCR, producing one record per CDR3 protein. The sample consists of 23,000 or so distinct CDR3 sequences, 17% of them appearing once. Sequenced input: naive CD8+ T cells from blood, with Jurkat cell RNA spiked in. Documented subset: FACS-sorted CD8+CD4-CCR7+CD45RA+ naive T cells. These receptors were collected from a human donor in good health. Some libraries in this study had Jurkat cell RNA spiked in.

In this sample, this clonotype turned up many times. The chain uses TRBV6-6 and TRBJ2-3; D gene unclear. Trimming pared 5 bases from V and 2 bases from J, leaving 8 bases between. The germline V gene has CDR1 MNHNY and CDR2 SVGAGI (reference sequence). The CDR3 runs to 13 residues. The CDR3 sequence: CASSVWVTDTQYF. The CDR3 bases are TGTGCCAGCAGTGTCTGGGTCACAGATACGCAGTATTTT.

Details on this clonotype: This may be a read error: a much more frequent sequence differs by one nucleotide. The chain employs TRBV29-1 and TRBJ2-1; no firm D call. Germline V gene data show CDR1 as SQVTM and CDR2 as ANQGSEA. The CDR3 covers 11 residues. V gave up 4 bases and J gave up 9 bases, with 10 bases separating them. The CDR3 sequence is CSVGSSGEQFF. CDR3 nucleotides: TGCAGCGTTGGGAGTTCTGGTGAGCAGTTCTTC.

This clonotype was picked up many times. This chain uses TRBV7-9 with TRBJ1-4; 7 bases map to TRBD1. V shed 5 bases, J shed 6 bases, and the junction held 9 bases outside the gene matches. Germline loops: CDR1 SEHNR, CDR2 FQNEAQ (reference sequence). The CDR3 extends over 15 amino acids. The CDR3 DNA reads as TGTGCCAGCAGCCTCTGGACAGGAAGGGATGAAAAACTGTTTTTT. Amino acid sequence: CASSLWTGRDEKLFF.

This clonotype came up many times. The chain combines TRBV6-2 or TRBV6-3 with TRBJ2-3; 11 nucleotides agree with TRBD1. The germline V gene has CDR1 MNHEY and CDR2 SVGEGT. This CDR3 is built from 16 residues. Unmatched junction bases numbered 11, after V lost 7 bases and J lost 5 bases. The CDR3 is CASNFGQGANEDTQYF. The CDR3 DNA reads as TGTGCCAGCAATTTTGGACAGGGGGCAAATGAAGATACGCAGTATTTT.

The table lists this clonotype with many counts. The CDR3 nucleotides are TGTGCCAGTAGTAGACTTCACACGAACACCGGGGAGCTGTTTTTT. It codes for CASSRLHTNTGELFF. The V gene is TRBV19, the J gene TRBJ2-2; D is unresolved. V gave up 4 bases and J gave up 0 bases, with 9 bases separating them. This CDR3 contains 15 residues. CDR1 and CDR2 (germline): LNHDA, SQIVND (reference sequence).

This clonotype was recorded many times. The chain joins TRBV3-1 to TRBJ2-5, with D unclear. The V end lost 3 bases, the J end lost 0 bases, and 11 bases lay between the germline ends. The CDR3 runs 15 residues. Germline V CDR1 and CDR2: LGHDT, YNNKEL (reference sequence). Here the CDR3 DNA reads TGTGCCAGCAGCCATTCACAAGGGTACCAAGAGACCCAGTACTTC. It encodes CASSHSQGYQETQYF.

This clonotype was counted ten times or more. The chain joins TRBV30 to TRBJ1-4, with a tentative D call TRBD1 (5 bases). V shed 6 bases and J shed 7 bases, with 18 bases lying between them. Germline CDR1 and CDR2: GTSNPN and SVGIG (reference sequence). CDR3 length: 14 residues. The DNA of the CDR3 is TGTGCCTGTTCCCCCTGGGGGTCTGGTGAAAAACTGTTTTTT. Translated, it gives CACSPWGSGEKLFF.

This clonotype occurred many times. The genes are TRBV24-1 and TRBJ2-1, with TRBD1 as a possible D gene (6 bases). CDR1 and CDR2 (germline): KGHDR, SFDVKD. V was clipped by 4 bases and J by 2 bases, with 11 bases between them. The length of the CDR3 is 15 residues. The CDR3 DNA follows: TGTGCCACCAGTGAAAGGACAGCCCCCTACAATGAGCAGTTCTTC. Its protein is CATSERTAPYNEQFF.

This clonotype was seen ten or more times. V gene TRBV5-6 combines with J gene TRBJ1-1; maybe TRBD1 (6 bases). V lost 4 bases to trimming and J lost 3 bases, with 13 bases between them. Germline lookup yields CDR1 SGHDT and CDR2 YYEEEE. The CDR3 contains 14 residues. CDR3 protein: CASSLLTGYTEAFF. Here the CDR3 DNA reads TGTGCCAGCAGCCTACTGACAGGTTACACTGAAGCTTTCTTT.

This clonotype was found many times. V and J are TRBV4-3 and TRBJ2-7; 9 nucleotides line up with TRBD1. V shed 0 bases, J shed 5 bases, and the junction held 8 bases outside the gene matches. The CDR3 runs to 16 residues. The germline V gene has CDR1 LGHNA and CDR2 YSLEER. The CDR3 spells CASSQDLGQGNHEQYF. CDR3 nucleotide sequence: TGCGCCAGCAGCCAAGATCTAGGACAGGGGAACCACGAGCAGTACTTC.

This clonotype was detected many times. The J gene is TRBJ2-1, the V gene TRBV12-3 or TRBV12-4, with 9 bases identical to TRBD2. After removal of 2 bases from V and 4 bases from J, the junction contained 3 bases not matched to a gene. This CDR3 region has 15 residues. The CDR3 is CASSLRAGGYNEQFF. DNA for the CDR3: TGTGCCAGCAGTTTACGAGCGGGGGGATACAATGAGCAGTTCTTC.

There are many counts of this clonotype. The V call is TRBV19, the J call TRBJ2-1; 8 bases agree with TRBD2. CDR1 and CDR2 from the germline V gene are LNHDA and SQIVND (reference sequence). Trimming took 4 bases from V and 6 from J; bases not matched to a gene: 5. The CDR3 length is 14 residues. The CDR3 is CASSTSGSPNEQFF. The CDR3 nucleotides are TGTGCCAGTAGTACAAGCGGGAGCCCCAATGAGCAGTTCTTC.

This clonotype has ten or more counts. The genes are TRBV7-6 and TRBJ2-1; 11 bases fit TRBD2. Per the germline V gene, CDR1 is SGHVS and CDR2 is FNYEAQ. Trimming at V came to 5 bases and at J to 9 bases, leaving 9 bases not matched to a gene. The length of the CDR3 is 15 residues. This CDR3 reads CASSPYSGRAAEQFF. The CDR3 nucleotides are TGTGCCAGCAGCCCGTATAGCGGGAGGGCCGCTGAGCAGTTCTTC.

This clonotype appeared a few times. The rearrangement uses TRBV24-1 and TRBJ2-5; weak D call: TRBD2 (6 bases). Germline V gene data show CDR1 as KGHDR and CDR2 as SFDVKD. Between the trimmed V and J ends, which lost 3 bases and 1 base, there was a span of 14 bases. CDR3 size: 16 residues. In nucleotides, the CDR3 is TGTGCCACCAGTGATCCAACGGGAGAGCCCCAAGAGACCCAGTACTTC. Translated, it gives CATSDPTGEPQETQYF.

As concerns this clonotype: This clone may be a read error of a much larger clone one base away. J is TRBJ2-1 and V is TRBV30, with unresolved D. The length of the CDR3 is 16 residues. Germline V lookup: CDR1 GTSNPN, CDR2 SVGIG (reference sequence). The CDR3 loop reads CAWSGQSFTWGAAPLF. CDR3 coding DNA: TGTGCCTGGAGTGGGCAGTCCTTCACGTGGGGTGCTGCGCCGCTCTTC. The complete variable domain, with remaining parts taken from reference TRBV30 and TRBJ2-1, reads SQTIHQWPATLVQPVGSPLSLECTVEGTSNPNLYWYRQAAGRGLQLLFYSVGIGQISSEVPQNLSASRPQDRQFILSSKKLLLSDSGFYLCAWSGQSFTWGAAPLFGPGTRLTVL.

This clonotype appeared many times. J is TRBJ2-1 and V is TRBV19, with a tentative D call TRBD2 (5 bases). The ends were cut back, 3 bases at V and 3 bases at J, with 18 bases in the middle. This CDR3 is built from 17 residues. Germline CDR1 reads LNHDA; CDR2 reads SQIVND (reference sequence). The chain's CDR3 is CASSISTRGIDYNEQFF. As DNA, the CDR3 is TGTGCCAGTAGTATTTCCACCCGAGGGATAGACTACAATGAGCAGTTCTTC.

This clonotype ranks as medium-sized (0.01 to 0.1%). The rearrangement links TRBV29-1 to TRBJ2-2, with 15 nucleotides matching TRBD2. CDR1 and CDR2 from the germline V gene are SQVTM and ANQGSEA. The trim removed 7 bases at V and 0 bases at J, leaving 15 bases unmatched. The CDR3 sequence is 20 residues long. The CDR3 protein is CSAIKGLAGGPRSNTGELFF. DNA of the CDR3: TGCAGCGCCATCAAAGGACTAGCGGGAGGGCCACGATCGAACACCGGGGAGCTGTTTTTT.

As concerns this clonotype: Just one base apart from a much larger clone, this may be a read error. The chain has TRBV11-1 and TRBJ1-2; D call uncertain. This CDR3 contains 15 residues. Trimming removed 5 bases at V and 4 bases at J, with 17 bases between. Germline V gene data show CDR1 as SGHAT and CDR2 as FQDESV (reference sequence). CDR3 protein: CASSELDGKSYGYTF. The CDR3 DNA reads TGTGCCAGCAGCGAATTGGACGGAAAAAGCTATGGCTACACCTTC.

This clonotype was seen at least ten times. The chain recombines TRBV12-3 or TRBV12-4 with TRBJ2-1; 9 bases agree with TRBD2. Trimming cost V 6 bases and J 6 bases; bases outside gene matches: 9. CDR3 length: 15 residues. CDR3 amino acids: CASSLLAGSINEQFF. The DNA of the CDR3 is TGTGCCAGCAGCCTACTAGCGGGTTCCATCAATGAGCAGTTCTTC.

This clonotype was found many times. V and J are TRBV4-1 and TRBJ1-5, with D perhaps matching TRBD1 (6 bases). V was shortened by 1 base and J by 0 bases, with 16 bases between the two germline ends. Germline V gene sequence: CDR1 MGHRA, CDR2 YSYEKL. The CDR3 consists of 18 residues. For the CDR3, the DNA is TGCGCCAGCAGCCAAGGAATGAATAACAGGGATAGCAATCAGCCCCAGCATTTT. It translates to CASSQGMNNRDSNQPQHF.

This clonotype came up many times. The chain combines TRBV4-3 with TRBJ1-1; D not certain. The V gene's germline CDR1 is LGHNA and CDR2 YSLEER. The V end lost 0 bases, the J end lost 4 bases, and 12 bases lay between the germline ends. The CDR3 consists of 15 residues. The chain's CDR3 is CASSQDWQSGTEAFF. The CDR3 DNA follows: TGCGCCAGCAGCCAAGATTGGCAGTCCGGCACTGAAGCTTTCTTT.

This clonotype was observed many times. The genes are TRBV20-1 and TRBJ2-5; D gene uncertain. The CDR3 totals 18 residues. With 0 bases removed from V and 5 bases from J, the gap between germline ends came to 25 bases. Germline assignment: CDR1 DFQATT and CDR2 SNEGSKA (reference sequence). The CDR3 DNA reads TGCAGTGCTAGAGAACCCGGTAACTTCCCCCCACCCCGGGAGACCCAGTACTTC. Translating gives CSAREPGNFPPPRETQYF.